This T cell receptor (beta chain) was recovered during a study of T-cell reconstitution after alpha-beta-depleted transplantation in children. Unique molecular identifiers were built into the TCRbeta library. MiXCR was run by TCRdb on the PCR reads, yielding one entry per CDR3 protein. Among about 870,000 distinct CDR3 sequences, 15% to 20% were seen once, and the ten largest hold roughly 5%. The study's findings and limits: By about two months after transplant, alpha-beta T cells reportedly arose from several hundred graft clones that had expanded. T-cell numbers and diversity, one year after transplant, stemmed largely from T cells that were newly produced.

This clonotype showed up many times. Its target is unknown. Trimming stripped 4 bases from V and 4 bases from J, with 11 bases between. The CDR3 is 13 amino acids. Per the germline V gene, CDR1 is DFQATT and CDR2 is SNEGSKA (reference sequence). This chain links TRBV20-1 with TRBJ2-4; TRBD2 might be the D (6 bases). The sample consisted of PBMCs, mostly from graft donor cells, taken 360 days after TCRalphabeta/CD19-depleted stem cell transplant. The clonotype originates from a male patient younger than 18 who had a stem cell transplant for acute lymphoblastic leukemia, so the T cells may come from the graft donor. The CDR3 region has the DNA TGCAGTGCTAAAATTAGCGGTAAAAACATTCAGTACTTC. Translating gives CSAKISGKNIQYF.